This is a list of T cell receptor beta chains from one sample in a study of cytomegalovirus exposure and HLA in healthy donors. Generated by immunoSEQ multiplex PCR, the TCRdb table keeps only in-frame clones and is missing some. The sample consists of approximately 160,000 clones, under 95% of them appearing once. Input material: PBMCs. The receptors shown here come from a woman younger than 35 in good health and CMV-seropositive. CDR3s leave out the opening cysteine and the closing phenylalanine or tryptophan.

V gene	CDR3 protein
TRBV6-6	ASSTGGLSSYEQY
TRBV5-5	ASSLGESREKLF
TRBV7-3	ASSLGGNTGELF
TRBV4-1	ASSQPGQGRYEQY
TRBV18	ASSPYRGGESEQY
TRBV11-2	ASSLVGQYEQF
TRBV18	ASSPQLAGNYEQY
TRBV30	AWSPGTSSTDTQY
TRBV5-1	ASSSPGKRTDTQY
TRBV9	ASSPRPRDTEAF
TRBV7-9	ASSVPGAVYNEQF
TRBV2	ASTTGQDVLSNQPQH
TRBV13	ASSSYNRVARTEAF
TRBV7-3	ASSLREGDTQY
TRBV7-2	ASSDSGTPNTGELF
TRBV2	ASRDRGGTEAF
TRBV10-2	ASGPGTVRDGYT
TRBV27	ASSLYPAGEQY
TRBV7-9	ASSRQGTYEQY
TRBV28	ASSLYMTLGLAESTDTQY
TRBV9	ASSVGLAGVEETQY
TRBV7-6	ASSLEPTGINEKLF